The rows below give T cell receptor beta chains drawn from one sample of a study of T cell responses to AZD1222 COVID-19 vaccine. TCRdb's table, derived via immunoSEQ multiplex PCR, lists solely in-frame clones and lacks some. Among 130,000 or so clones, about 79% were seen once, and the ten largest hold around a quarter. The source was peripheral blood, collected 28 days after the second AZD1222 dose. Every receptor here comes from an adult who received the AZD1222 COVID-19 vaccine. Each CDR3 is given with its conserved first and last residue. Fields, in order: V gene, J gene, D gene, clone size, CDR3 protein, CDR3 DNA. A D gene is named only where the DNA matches it firmly. Only some rows state a clone size, as once, few, many or a class for expanded clones.

v_gene: TRBV7-3; j_gene: TRBJ1-6; d_gene: .; abundance: once; CDR3aa: CASRKGDSYNSPLHF; CDR3nt: TGTGCCAGCCGAAAGGGGGACTCCTATAATTCACCCCTCCACTTT
v_gene: TRBV20-1; j_gene: TRBJ1-1; d_gene: .; abundance: .; CDR3aa: CSAIEAQGRTEAFF; CDR3nt: TGCAGTGCTATTGAGGCACAAGGGAGGACTGAAGCTTTCTTT
v_gene: TRBV5-1; j_gene: TRBJ1-5; d_gene: .; abundance: .; CDR3aa: CASSLTGWQPQHF; CDR3nt: TGCGCCAGCAGCTTGACAGGGTGGCAGCCCCAGCATTTT
v_gene: TRBV6-2/TRBV6-3; j_gene: TRBJ2-2; d_gene: .; abundance: .; CDR3aa: CASSRAGAGELFF; CDR3nt: TGTGCCAGCAGTAGGGCAGGGGCCGGGGAGCTGTTTTTT
v_gene: TRBV18; j_gene: TRBJ1-5; d_gene: TRBD1; abundance: .; CDR3aa: CASSPRTGQYQPQHF; CDR3nt: TGTGCCAGCTCACCAAGGACAGGCCAATATCAGCCCCAGCATTTT
v_gene: TRBV21-1; j_gene: TRBJ1-5; d_gene: .; abundance: .; CDR3aa: CASTPPPVWSNQPQHF; CDR3nt: TGTGCCAGCACCCCTCCCCCAGTTTGGAGCAATCAGCCCCAGCATTTT
v_gene: TRBV28; j_gene: TRBJ1-1; d_gene: .; abundance: .; CDR3aa: CASSFRVFQAFF; CDR3nt: TGTGCCAGCAGTTTTAGGGTTTTTCAGGCTTTCTTT
v_gene: TRBV24-1; j_gene: TRBJ2-1; d_gene: TRBD1; abundance: .; CDR3aa: CATSDPTGAVLNEQFF; CDR3nt: TGTGCCACCAGTGACCCTACAGGGGCGGTTTTAAATGAGCAGTTCTTC
v_gene: TRBV7-6; j_gene: TRBJ2-3; d_gene: TRBD2; abundance: .; CDR3aa: CASSSGRISGGSQYF; CDR3nt: TGTGCCAGCAGCTCAGGGCGGATAAGCGGGGGTTCGCAGTATTTT
v_gene: TRBV19; j_gene: TRBJ1-2; d_gene: TRBD1; abundance: .; CDR3aa: CATRWGTAYGYTF; CDR3nt: TGTGCCACCAGATGGGGGACAGCCTATGGCTACACCTTC
v_gene: TRBV7-9; j_gene: TRBJ1-5; d_gene: TRBD1; abundance: .; CDR3aa: CASSLVGQGAISNQPQHF; CDR3nt: TGTGCCAGCAGCCTCGTGGGACAGGGGGCGATTAGCAATCAGCCCCAGCATTTT
v_gene: TRBV7-9; j_gene: TRBJ1-6; d_gene: .; abundance: .; CDR3aa: CASSRQNSPLHF; CDR3nt: TGTGCCAGCAGCCGACAGAATTCACCCCTCCACTTT